This TCR beta chain was identified in a study of regulatory T cells in long-lasting Graves disease. As for the study in general: Persistence in Graves' disease denoted antithyroid drug use beyond 5 years alongside positive TSH receptor antibodies.

Combining iRepertoire HTBI primers with Arm-PCR of CDR3 regions, the authors built TCR beta libraries. Via MiXCR, TCRdb re-called the multiplex PCR reads, giving one row per CDR3 protein. The sample lists about 340,000 distinct CDR3 sequences; 15% to 20% were seen once. Findings and limits, study-wide: Study of thyroid tissue was not done, with only peripheral blood studied.

On this clonotype itself: What it recognizes is unknown.

The CDR3 extends over 16 amino acids. The germline gives CDR1 MNHEY, CDR2 SMNVEV (reference sequence). The junction had 6 bases not matched to a gene; V was cut back by 3 bases and J by 1 base. Regarding time point: persistent/refractory GD, antithyroid drugs over 5 years with positive TRAb. Following extraction of RNA from PBMCs, that RNA was used to make the TCR library. The authors drew patients from an endocrinology department in Xi'an, China. A blood draw put nine milliliters of peripheral blood into EDTA tubes. The sequence derives from a female donor with Graves disease. The chain recombines TRBV27 with TRBJ1-3; 7 bases fit TRBD1. Sequenced here: peripheral blood mononuclear cells (PBMCs), sampled when the disease was refractory, from a patient treated with antithyroid drugs. The CDR3 region is CASSLLGGLSGNTIYF. DNA for the CDR3: TGTGCCAGCAGTTTGTTAGGGGGCCTTTCTGGAAACACCATATATTTT.